These T cell receptor beta chains were read from a single sample in a study of beta chain features in type 1 diabetes. Profiling relied on immunoSEQ multiplex PCR, and the TCRdb table lists in-frame clones only, not all of them. The repertoire holds a few hundred thousand clones, with about 32% as singletons. Sequenced input: naive CD4+ T cells from blood. The receptors were sampled from a man aged 18 to 29 in good health. Each CDR3 is given with its conserved first and last residue. The D gene is left open where the match is weak. Size is omitted from some rows. Given values are once, few, many or a class for expanded clones.

clone size	D gene	V gene	J gene	CDR3 DNA	CDR3 protein
few	-	TRBV7-2	TRBJ2-7	TGTGCCAGCAGATCCGATCGAGTGGGCGAGCAGTACTTC	CASRSDRVGEQYF
-	-	TRBV4-1	TRBJ1-2	TGCGCCAGCAGCCAACCTCGGATGGGCAGGGCCTACGGCTACACCTTC	CASSQPRMGRAYGYTF
few	-	TRBV20-1	TRBJ2-3	TGCAGTGCGGGGAACACAGATACGCAGTATTTT	CSAGNTDTQYF
-	-	TRBV5-4	TRBJ2-3	TGTGCCAGCAGCCCCGCCGGGCCAGATACGCAGTATTTT	CASSPAGPDTQYF
once	-	TRBV30	TRBJ1-5	TGTGCCTGGAGTACACCTAGCAATCAGCCCCAGCATTTT	CAWSTPSNQPQHF
-	-	TRBV27	TRBJ2-1	TGTGCCAGCAGTTTAGGCTCCTACAATGAGCAGTTCTTC	CASSLGSYNEQFF
-	-	TRBV4-3	TRBJ1-1	TGCGCCAGCAGCCAAGATGGGGCTGAAGCTTTCTTT	CASSQDGAEAFF
few	-	TRBV2	TRBJ2-3	TGTGCCAGCAGTGAGAGAAGCGGTACGCAGTATTTT	CASSERSGTQYF
-	-	TRBV7-2	TRBJ1-5	TGTGCCAGCAGCTTGAGGGGGTCCCCTCAGCCCCAGCATTTT	CASSLRGSPQPQHF
few	-	TRBV5-4	TRBJ2-1	TGTGCCAGCAGCCCTCAACTGACTGGATTCAATGAGCAGTTCTTC	CASSPQLTGFNEQFF
-	-	TRBV11-2	TRBJ1-2	TGTGCCAGCAGCTTAGCCCTGTTCTATGGCTACACCTTC	CASSLALFYGYTF
-	-	TRBV6-6	TRBJ2-3	TGTGCCAGCAATGATCAGGGAGGAGTAGTCACAGATACGCAGTATTTT	CASNDQGGVVTDTQYF
-	-	TRBV5-1	TRBJ2-1	TGCGCCAGCAGTTTCTCCGGGACTGCCTCCTACAATGAGCAGTTCTTC	CASSFSGTASYNEQFF
-	TRBD1	TRBV28	TRBJ2-1	TGTGCCAGCAGATCGCTCACAGGGGCGTCCTACAATGAGCAGTTCTTC	CASRSLTGASYNEQFF
few	TRBD2	TRBV5-1	TRBJ2-1	TGCGCCAGCAGCCCATCGGGACTAGCTCACAATGAGCAGTTCTTC	CASSPSGLAHNEQFF
-	-	TRBV5-4	TRBJ2-4	TGTGCCAGCAGCCCCGGTCGGCTAGTCCTTGGAAACATTCAGTACTTC	CASSPGRLVLGNIQYF
-	-	TRBV5-4	TRBJ2-1	TGTGCCAGCAGTTCCTTTAACTACAATGAGCAGTTCTTC	CASSSFNYNEQFF
-	TRBD2	TRBV29-1	TRBJ2-1	TGCAGCTCACCGGGACTAGCGGGACCCTTGAGCTCCTACAATGAGCAGTTCTTC	CSSPGLAGPLSSYNEQFF
-	-	TRBV19	TRBJ2-5	TGTGCCAGTAGTCTGGGGGCCCAAGAGACCCAGTACTTC	CASSLGAQETQYF
-	TRBD2	TRBV30	TRBJ2-1	TGTGCCCGACGGCAAGCGGGAGGGCCAGAAACCTACAATGAGCAGTTCTTC	CARRQAGGPETYNEQFF
-	-	TRBV20-1	TRBJ2-1	TGCAGTGCTAGCGGGTACAATGAGCAGTTCTTC	CSASGYNEQFF
few	-	TRBV5-1	TRBJ2-1	TGCGCCAGCAGCGAGCGGTCCTACAATGAGCAGTTCTTC	CASSERSYNEQFF
-	-	TRBV19	TRBJ1-5	TGTGCCAGTAGTATAGCTGGGGGCAATCAGCCCCAGCATTTT	CASSIAGGNQPQHF
few	TRBD2	TRBV30	TRBJ2-1	TGTGCCTGGAGACTAGCGGGTTACAATGAGCAGTTCTTC	CAWRLAGYNEQFF
-	-	TRBV18	TRBJ2-7	TGTGCCAGCTCACCATTCGCCGTAGGGAGCTCCTACGAGCAGTACTTC	CASSPFAVGSSYEQYF
-	-	TRBV9	TRBJ2-7	TGTGCCAGCAGCGTAGACGGGAGATCCTACGAGCAGTACTTC	CASSVDGRSYEQYF
few	-	TRBV5-1	TRBJ2-3	TGCGCCAGCACCGCAGGGCCCGGTGTAGATACGCAGTATTTT	CASTAGPGVDTQYF
few	-	TRBV28	TRBJ1-1	TGTGCCAGCGGTCGGGGTACCCCCACTGAAGCTTTCTTT	CASGRGTPTEAFF
few	TRBD1	TRBV18	TRBJ2-7	TGTGCCAGCTCACGTAACACAGGGGGTCTATACGAGCAGTACTTC	CASSRNTGGLYEQYF
once	-	TRBV4-1	TRBJ2-1	TGCGCCAGCAGCCAAGACCGAGGGACCCCTTGGTTCTTC	CASSQDRGTPWFF
few	TRBD1	TRBV28	TRBJ1-4	TGTGCCAGCAGTACCGGACAGGGGCAGTTCGGGGAAAAACTGTTTTTT	CASSTGQGQFGEKLFF
-	TRBD2	TRBV18	TRBJ2-2	TGTGCCAGCTCACCAGCTCTAGCGGGAGCCGGGGAGCTGTTTTTT	CASSPALAGAGELFF
-	TRBD2	TRBV29-1	TRBJ2-4	TGCAGTGGAGGGCCACGGGGGGACATTCAGTACTTC	CSGGPRGDIQYF
few	-	TRBV28	TRBJ2-1	TGTGCCAGCAGGCCTGCGAGAACGGCCTACAATGAGCAGTTCTTC	CASRPARTAYNEQFF
-	TRBD2	TRBV18	TRBJ2-1	TGTGCCAGCTCACCAGTGGGAGGGCCATCCTACAATGAGCAGTTCTTC	CASSPVGGPSYNEQFF
-	-	TRBV10-3	TRBJ2-3	TGTGCCATCATGGGAATCACAGATACGCAGTATTTT	CAIMGITDTQYF
-	-	TRBV20-1	TRBJ2-3	TGCAGTGCTAGAGCGACAGATACGCAGTATTTT	CSARATDTQYF
-	-	TRBV14	TRBJ1-4	TGTGCCAGCAGCCGGGACCTAAATGAAAAACTGTTTTTT	CASSRDLNEKLFF
few	-	TRBV7-9	TRBJ2-3	TGTGCCAGCAGCCCCCGCCCCTCTGCAGATACGCAGTATTTT	CASSPRPSADTQYF
few	-	TRBV7-9	TRBJ1-5	TGTGCCACCGTTCAGGGGATGAGTCAGCCCCAGCATTTT	CATVQGMSQPQHF
-	TRBD2	TRBV7-8	TRBJ2-2	TGTGCCAGCAGCGCGACCACCCGACTAGCGAGCACCGGGGAGCTGTTTTTT	CASSATTRLASTGELFF
-	-	TRBV30	TRBJ2-2	TGTGCCTGGAGTATACGGGTCACCGGGGAGCTGTTTTTT	CAWSIRVTGELFF